The 30 T cell receptor beta chains below all came from one sample that was sequenced in a study of Ad26.COV2.S vaccination and SARS-CoV-2 variants. Generated by immunoSEQ multiplex PCR, the TCRdb table keeps only in-frame clones and is missing some. Here the sample spans 200,000 to 250,000 clones, over 75% being singletons. The treatment denotes: about 20 received Ad26.COV2.S at low or high dose, single or two shots; roughly five received placebo; per-sample allocation not given. After the first vaccine or placebo injection, samples were drawn on day 63. The sequencing used peripheral blood, collected in a trial of Ad26.COV2.S vaccine versus placebo. These receptors were taken from a person aged 18-60 years who received the Ad26.COV2.S COVID-19 vaccine or a placebo.

The V call is TRBV5-4, the J call TRBJ1-2; 7 nucleotides match TRBD1. The V segment lost 4 bases and the J segment 3 bases; nucleotides outside the gene matches: 6. This CDR3 is 14 amino acids long. Per germline, CDR1 SGHNT and CDR2 YYREEE (reference sequence). CDR3 sequence reads: CASSGGDRDYGYTF. In DNA, the CDR3 is TGTGCCAGCAGCGGGGGCGACAGGGACTATGGCTACACCTTC. The full variable domain, rest sourced from reference TRBV5-4 and TRBJ1-2, is ETGVTQSPTHLIKTRGQQVTLRCSSQSGHNTVSWYQQALGQGPQFIFQYYREEENGRGNFPPRFSGLQFPNYSSELNVNALELDDSALYLCASSGGDRDYGYTFGSGTRLTVV.

J is TRBJ2-2 and V is TRBV6-5; perhaps TRBD1 as D (6 bases). The CDR3 consists of 15 residues. V was clipped by 7 bases and J by 0 bases, with 12 bases between them. CDR1 is MNHEY and CDR2 is SVGAGI in the germline V gene. CDR3 loop: CASTDSLSNTGELFF. CDR3 bases: TGTGCCAGCACGGACAGCTTGTCGAACACCGGGGAGCTGTTTTTT.

This sequence joins TRBV6-5 and TRBJ1-4; TRBD1 is a possible D gene (6 bases). V was cut by 6 bases and J by 4 bases, with 12 bases left in between. There are 14 residues in the CDR3. Germline-derived CDR1 and CDR2 are MNHEY and SVGAGI. CDR3 DNA sequence: TGTGCCAGCAGCAAAACAGGGCTTAATGAAAAACTGTTTTTT. This codes for CASSKTGLNEKLFF.

A single count supports this clone. The rearrangement links TRBV5-1 to TRBJ1-1; no clear D. V lost 0 bases and J lost 6, with 6 bases in between. Germline V CDR1 and CDR2: SGHRS, YFSETQ. The CDR3 consists of 12 residues. The chain's CDR3 is CASSLGVAEAFF. CDR3 nucleotides: TGCGCCAGCAGCTTGGGGGTGGCTGAAGCTTTCTTT.

This clone occurred once. CDR3 loop: CASSFLVPYEQYF. In DNA, the CDR3 is TGTGCCAGCAGTTTTTTAGTTCCCTACGAGCAGTACTTC. The chain has TRBV28 and TRBJ2-7; D call uncertain. Looked up from germline, CDR1 is MDHEN and CDR2 is SYDVKM. The CDR3 length is 13 residues. V was shortened by 3 bases and J by 2 bases, with 8 bases between the two germline ends. Variable domain in full (rest from reference TRBV28 and TRBJ2-7): DVKVTQSSRYLVKRTGEKVFLECVQDMDHENMFWYRQDPGLGLRLIYFSYDVKMKEKGDIPEGYSVSREKKERFSLILESASTNQTSMYLCASSFLVPYEQYFGPGTRLTVT.

This chain links TRBV28 with TRBJ1-1; perhaps TRBD1 as D (5 bases). The CDR3 length is 14 residues. Per the germline V gene, CDR1 is MDHEN and CDR2 is SYDVKM. Deletions cut 6 bases from V and 5 bases from J, with 16 bases between. The chain's CDR3 is CASSLLQGRTEAFF. The CDR3 nucleotides read TGTGCCAGCAGCCTGCTCCAGGGCAGGACTGAAGCTTTCTTT.

The chain uses TRBV7-2 and TRBJ1-2; D gene unclear. Germline CDR1 reads SGHTA; CDR2 reads FQGNSA. V lost 3 bases to trimming and J lost 3 bases, with 14 bases between them. This CDR3 is 15 amino acids long. The CDR3 reads CASSFGYGSDYGYTF. The CDR3 DNA reads as TGTGCCAGCAGCTTTGGCTACGGTTCCGACTATGGCTACACCTTC.

The chain carries TRBV5-4 and TRBJ2-1, with no clear D. The V end lost 3 bases, the J end lost 4 bases, and 8 bases lay between the germline ends. The CDR3 has 13 amino acids. Germline loops: CDR1 SGHNT, CDR2 YYREEE (reference sequence). The CDR3 DNA follows: TGTGCCAGCAGCTCTGTAGGGTACAATGAGCAGTTCTTC. As protein: CASSSVGYNEQFF.

The genes are TRBV18 and TRBJ1-1; D gene ambiguous. CDR3 length equals 16 residues. Germline V gives CDR1 KGHSH, CDR2 LQKENI. V was shortened by 2 bases and J by 0 bases, with 13 bases between the two germline ends. DNA of the CDR3: TGTGCCAGCTCACCAGACCCCCGAAACATGAACACTGAAGCTTTCTTT. This translates into CASSPDPRNMNTEAFF.

The V call is TRBV28, the J call TRBJ1-5; D is perhaps TRBD1 (5 bases). Deletions cut 6 bases from V and 1 base from J, with 16 bases between. Germline V gene data show CDR1 as MDHEN and CDR2 as SYDVKM. The CDR3 is 16 residues long. DNA for the CDR3: TGTGCCAGCAGCCCGGTTCAGGGTACGAGCAATCAGCCCCAGCATTTT. Amino acids: CASSPVQGTSNQPQHF.

The chain carries TRBV24-1 and TRBJ2-5; 7 nucleotides match TRBD1. Germline CDR1 is KGHDR and CDR2 is SFDVKD. This CDR3 has 17 amino acids. V shed 2 bases, J shed 3 bases, and the junction held 11 bases outside the gene matches. The CDR3 DNA reads TGTGCCACCAGTGATTCCGACGGACAGGTTAGGGAAGAGACCCAGTACTTC. Encoded protein: CATSDSDGQVREETQYF.

This chain links TRBV24-1 with TRBJ1-2, with D perhaps matching TRBD1 (6 bases). The CDR3 has 19 residues. The germline gives CDR1 KGHDR, CDR2 SFDVKD. V lost 2 bases and J 5 bases, leaving 26 bases between the germline ends. CDR3 region: CATSDSVYAGADSSYGYTF. CDR3 bases: TGTGCCACCAGTGATTCCGTATATGCGGGGGCGGATTCCTCGTATGGCTACACCTTC.

DNA of the CDR3: TGTGCCAGCAGCTTATTGGGAGGAAACACTGAAGCTTTCTTT. This sequence encodes CASSLLGGNTEAFF. The chain recombines TRBV7-9 with TRBJ1-1; D gene ambiguous. Trimming left V 2 bases short and J 2 bases short, with 9 bases between. The CDR3 sequence is 14 residues long. From germline, CDR1 is SEHNR and CDR2 FQNEAQ (reference sequence).

The chain recombines TRBV5-4 with TRBJ2-7, with D possibly being TRBD2 (5 bases). The CDR3 runs to 13 residues. V shed 2 bases and J shed 2 bases, with 8 bases lying between them. Germline assignment: CDR1 SGHNT and CDR2 YYREEE (reference sequence). CDR3 protein: CASSFPGTYEQYF. The CDR3 nucleotides are TGTGCCAGCAGCTTCCCGGGGACCTACGAGCAGTACTTC. Full variable domain (remainder filled in from reference TRBV5-4 and TRBJ2-7): ETGVTQSPTHLIKTRGQQVTLRCSSQSGHNTVSWYQQALGQGPQFIFQYYREEENGRGNFPPRFSGLQFPNYSSELNVNALELDDSALYLCASSFPGTYEQYFGPGTRLTVT.

V and J are TRBV10-3 and TRBJ2-7; 7 bases match TRBD2. Trimming cost V 2 bases and J 2 bases; bases outside gene matches: 15. Per germline, CDR1 ENHRY and CDR2 SYGVKD. This CDR3 contains 18 residues. As DNA, the CDR3 is TGTGCCATCAGTGAGCCGTCAGATGGGAGGGCCAACCCCTACGAGCAGTACTTC. It yields the protein CAISEPSDGRANPYEQYF.

The gene calls are TRBV18 and TRBJ1-2; D ambiguous. V shed 8 bases and J shed 4 bases, with 20 bases lying between them. The CDR3 has 15 residues. Germline V CDR1 and CDR2: KGHSH, LQKENI. The CDR3 sequence is CASNGAGLLTYGYTF. DNA of the CDR3: TGTGCCAGCAACGGTGCGGGCCTACTGACCTATGGCTACACCTTC.

The V gene is TRBV30, the J gene TRBJ1-1; TRBD1 matches at 10 bases. The germline V gene has CDR1 GTSNPN and CDR2 SVGIG (reference sequence). V was clipped by 3 bases and J by 5 bases; unmatched bases: 9. The CDR3 covers 15 residues. CDR3 sequence (DNA): TGTGCCTGGAGGGGGGACAGGGGATCAGGGACTGAAGCTTTCTTT. This translates into CAWRGDRGSGTEAFF.

J is TRBJ2-5 and V is TRBV7-6, with D perhaps TRBD1 (5 bases). CDR3 length: 14 amino acids. Trimming took 1 base from V and 5 from J, leaving 11 bases between them. Germline V gene sequence: CDR1 SGHVS, CDR2 FNYEAQ. Here the CDR3 reads CASSLGGQSETQYF. CDR3 in DNA: TGTGCCAGCAGCTTAGGGGGCCAGAGCGAGACCCAGTACTTC.

V is TRBV13 and J is TRBJ2-1, with 11 bases that match TRBD1. Germline CDR1 and CDR2: PRHDT and FYEKMQ (reference sequence). The V and J ends lost 5 bases and 5 bases, in that order; junction bases with no gene match: 14. This CDR3 is built from 18 residues. The CDR3 DNA reads TGTGCCAGCAGCCCGGACAGGGGGCGCATCGGGGGCAACAATGAGCAGTTCTTC. It encodes CASSPDRGRIGGNNEQFF.

The chain links TRBV6-5 to TRBJ1-1; perhaps TRBD1 as D (6 bases). V gave up 4 bases and J gave up 1 base, with 10 bases separating them. The CDR3 covers 14 residues. From germline, CDR1 is MNHEY and CDR2 SVGAGI. CDR3 nucleotide sequence: TGTGCCAGCAGTTCGACAGGCCGGAACACTGAAGCTTTCTTT. Amino acid sequence: CASSSTGRNTEAFF.

The chain joins TRBV6-2 or TRBV6-3 to TRBJ2-7, with D possibly TRBD1 on 6 matching bases. Germline V gene data show CDR1 as MNHEY and CDR2 as SVGEGT. This CDR3 is 14 amino acids long. V was clipped by 4 bases and J by 3 bases, with 13 bases between them. CDR3 DNA sequence: TGTGCCAGCAGTTCGCCAGGGGCCTTCTACGAGCAGTACTTC. Amino acid sequence: CASSSPGAFYEQYF.

The CDR3 loop reads CASSPLPFQGSYNEQFF. In nucleotides, the CDR3 is TGTGCCAGCTCACCACTTCCCTTCCAGGGCTCCTACAATGAGCAGTTCTTC. The genes are TRBV18 and TRBJ2-1, with a weak D call TRBD1 (5 bases). Trimming took off 1 base at V and 0 bases at J, with 13 bases between the two ends. Germline V gives CDR1 KGHSH, CDR2 LQKENI. The CDR3 loop spans 17 amino acids.

This clone was seen more than once but under ten times. This CDR3 reads CASSQVLGNYGYTF. The CDR3 nucleotides are TGTGCCAGCAGCCAAGTACTGGGAAACTATGGCTACACCTTC. The V gene is TRBV3-1 (or the pseudogene TRBV3-2), the J gene TRBJ1-2; D gene ambiguous. The V end lost 1 base, the J end lost 2 bases, and 8 bases lay between the germline ends. CDR3 length: 14 residues. CDR1 is LGHDT, CDR2 YNNKEL, per germline (reference sequence).

This chain links TRBV9 with TRBJ2-7, with 10 bases identical to TRBD2. CDR3 length: 15 residues. Looked up from germline, CDR1 is SGDLS and CDR2 is YYNGEE. Germline trimming cut 0 bases from V and 3 bases from J; bases unmatched to any gene: 3. The CDR3 DNA is TGTGCCAGCAGCGTAGAACTAGCGGGGTTCTACGAGCAGTACTTC. This translates into CASSVELAGFYEQYF. Full variable domain (outside the CDR3, taken from reference TRBV9 and TRBJ2-7): DSGVTQTPKHLITATGQRVTLRCSPRSGDLSVYWYQQSLDQGLQFLIQYYNGEERAKGNILERFSAQQFPDLHSELNLSSLELGDSALYFCASSVELAGFYEQYFGPGTRLTVT.

This chain links TRBV6-5 with TRBJ1-1, with 8 bases lining up with TRBD1. The germline CDR1 and CDR2 sequences are MNHEY and SVGAGI. The ends lost 4 bases at V and 1 base at J; junction bases unmatched: 5. The CDR3 extends over 15 amino acids. CDR3 sequence (DNA): TGTGCCAGCAGTTCCCGGACAGGGAGGAACACTGAAGCTTTCTTT. Residues: CASSSRTGRNTEAFF.

V is TRBV4-3 and J is TRBJ2-1; 9 bases align to TRBD1. With V trimmed by 4 bases and J by 9 bases, 4 bases remained unmatched. The length of the CDR3 is 13 residues. CDR1 LGHNA and CDR2 YSLEER come from the germline V gene. The CDR3 here is CASSLGQGSEQFF. Written as DNA, the CDR3 is TGCGCCAGCAGCCTGGGACAGGGAAGTGAGCAGTTCTTC.

The V call is TRBV6-2 or TRBV6-3, the J call TRBJ2-7; TRBD1 is a possible D gene (6 bases). CDR3 length: 15 amino acids. The V and J ends lost 5 bases and 3 bases respectively, with 17 bases between them. The germline V gene has CDR1 MNHEY and CDR2 SVGEGT. The CDR3 here is CASSRSTGGVYEQYF. CDR3 bases: TGTGCCAGCAGTAGGTCGACAGGAGGCGTCTACGAGCAGTACTTC.

J is TRBJ1-5 and V is TRBV4-2; D may be TRBD1 (5 bases). Germline loops: CDR1 LGHNA, CDR2 YNFKEQ. The germline V and J ends were trimmed by 1 base and 0 bases, with 16 bases remaining between them. This CDR3 region has 18 residues. CDR3 bases: TGTGCCAGCAGCCAAGTCCTGGGCAGGGAACTTAGCAATCAGCCCCAGCATTTT. This encodes CASSQVLGRELSNQPQHF.

This sequence joins TRBV9 and TRBJ2-5; possibly TRBD1 or TRBD2 for D (5 bases each). Germline loops: CDR1 SGDLS, CDR2 YYNGEE. There are 15 residues in the CDR3. V shed 2 bases and J shed 4 bases, with 15 bases lying between them. CDR3 sequence: CASSVFRGRGETQYF. DNA for the CDR3: TGTGCCAGCAGCGTTTTTAGGGGCCGGGGAGAGACCCAGTACTTC.

The chain uses TRBV19 and TRBJ2-2; D not certain. The V gene lost 6 bases and the J gene lost 6 bases, with 8 bases spanning the gap. This CDR3 region has 12 residues. The germline CDR1 and CDR2 sequences are LNHDA and SQIVND (reference sequence). CDR3 nucleotide sequence: TGTGCCAGTAGATGGGAAGCCGGGGAGCTGTTTTTT. It yields the protein CASRWEAGELFF.